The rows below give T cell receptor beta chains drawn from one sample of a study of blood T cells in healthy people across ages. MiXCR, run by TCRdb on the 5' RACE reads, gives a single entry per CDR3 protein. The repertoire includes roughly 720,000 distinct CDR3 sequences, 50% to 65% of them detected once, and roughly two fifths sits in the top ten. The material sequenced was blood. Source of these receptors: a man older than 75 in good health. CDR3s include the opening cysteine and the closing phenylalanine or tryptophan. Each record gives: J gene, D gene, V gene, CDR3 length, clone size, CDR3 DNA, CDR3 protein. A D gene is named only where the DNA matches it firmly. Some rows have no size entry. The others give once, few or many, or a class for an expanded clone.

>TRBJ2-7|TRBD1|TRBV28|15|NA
TGTGCCAGCAGTTCCGGACAGGCTGTAAGGGACGAGCAGTACTTC
CASSSGQAVRDEQYF
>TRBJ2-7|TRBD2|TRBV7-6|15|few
TGTGCCAGCAGCTTACGGCTAGCGGGAGTCTACGAGCAGTACTTC
CASSLRLAGVYEQYF
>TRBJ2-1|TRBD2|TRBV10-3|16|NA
TGTGCCATCAGGGGGACTAGCGGCCCTTCCTACAATGAGCAGTTCTTC
CAIRGTSGPSYNEQFF
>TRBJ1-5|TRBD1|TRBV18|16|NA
TGTGCCAGCTCGGATACCGGGACAGTGGCCTATCAGCCCCAGCATTTT
CASSDTGTVAYQPQHF
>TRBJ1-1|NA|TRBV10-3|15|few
TGTGCCATCAGCGGTGGGGCTAAGGGGGACACTGAAGCTTTCTTT
CAISGGAKGDTEAFF
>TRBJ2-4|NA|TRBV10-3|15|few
TGTGCCATCAGTACCGGGACCCTAGCCAAAAACATTCAGTACTTC
CAISTGTLAKNIQYF
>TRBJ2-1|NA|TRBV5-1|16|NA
TGCGCCAGCAGCTTGCCGGGGGACGCGGGGAATAATGAGCAGTTCTTC
CASSLPGDAGNNEQFF
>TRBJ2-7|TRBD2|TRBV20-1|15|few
TGCAGTGCTAGACTAGCGGGAGGGCTAACAACGGAGCAGTACTTC
CSARLAGGLTTEQYF
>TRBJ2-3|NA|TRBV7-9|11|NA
TGTGCCAGCAGTACTAGCGATACGCAGTATTTT
CASSTSDTQYF
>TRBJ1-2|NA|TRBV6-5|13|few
TGTGCCAGCAGCCCAGCAGGAAGCTATGGCTACACCTTC
CASSPAGSYGYTF
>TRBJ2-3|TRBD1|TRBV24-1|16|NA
TGTGCCACCAGTGGGGGGACAGGGGAGAGCACAGATACGCAGTATTTT
CATSGGTGESTDTQYF
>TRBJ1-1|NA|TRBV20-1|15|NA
TGCAGTGCTAGAGATTCGAGCCGGCCGAACACTGAAGCTTTCTTT
CSARDSSRPNTEAFF
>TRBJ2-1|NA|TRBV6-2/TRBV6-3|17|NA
TGTGCCAGCAGTTACAGGGCGGCCTGGAGCTCCTACAATGAGCAGTTCTTC
CASSYRAAWSSYNEQFF
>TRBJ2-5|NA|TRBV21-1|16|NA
TGTGCCAGCAGCAAAGCCCGGACAGGGGAAAAGGAGACCCAGTACTTC
CASSKARTGEKETQYF
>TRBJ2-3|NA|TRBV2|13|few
TGTGCCAGCAGTGTCATCTTCGGCGATACGCAGTATTTT
CASSVIFGDTQYF
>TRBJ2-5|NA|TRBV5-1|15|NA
TGCGCCAGCAGCTTGGCCATGGCTTTTCAAGAGACCCAGTACTTC
CASSLAMAFQETQYF
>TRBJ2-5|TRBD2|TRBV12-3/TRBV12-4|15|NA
TGTGCCAGCAGTCCCGGGACTAGCGGGACGGAGACCCAGTACTTC
CASSPGTSGTETQYF
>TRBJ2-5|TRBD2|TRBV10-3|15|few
TGTGCCACGCAGGGGGCTAGCGGGAGGGGAGAGACCCAGTACTTC
CATQGASGRGETQYF
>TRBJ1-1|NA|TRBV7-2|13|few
TGTGCCAGCAGCCCGAGGAGGAACACTGAAGCTTTCTTT
CASSPRRNTEAFF
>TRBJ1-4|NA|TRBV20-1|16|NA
TGCAGTGCTATAACCTTAAATAGCTACGGGACCGAGGAACTGTTTTTT
CSAITLNSYGTEELFF
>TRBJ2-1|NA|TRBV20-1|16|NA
TGCAGTGCTATATTTCCGCGGCTTAGCTCCTACAATGAGCAGTTCTTC
CSAIFPRLSSYNEQFF
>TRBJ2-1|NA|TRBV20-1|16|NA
TGCAGTGCTAGAGTGGGGTGGTCAGAAGCCTACAATGAGCAGTTCTTC
CSARVGWSEAYNEQFF